These 7 T cell receptor beta chains came from one sample sequenced in a study of OX40 agonist ivuxolimab in advanced cancers. The library was obtained by the immunoSEQ multiplex PCR assay. TCRdb holds this immuneACCESS table with in-frame rearrangements only. Some clones are missing; in checked studies, unresolved V genes explain under half, and the rest has no known cause. The sample table shows approximately 80,000 clones, and 80% to 95% are seen once. Jointly, the top ten make up more than 0.35% of the sample. The sequencing used CD4+ or CD8+ T cells sorted from blood, collected in a trial of the OX40 agonist ivuxolimab. The receptors derive from an adult with an advanced solid tumor such as melanoma, head and neck, liver or kidney cancer.

The V call is TRBV19, the J call TRBJ2-2; D is perhaps TRBD1 or TRBD2 (5 bases each). V shed 1 base and J shed 6 bases, with 9 bases lying between them. Germline CDR1 LNHDA, CDR2 SQIVND (reference sequence). This CDR3 contains 14 residues. The chain's CDR3 is CASSIGGDAGELFF. The CDR3 DNA follows: TGTGCCAGTAGTATAGGTGGGGACGCCGGGGAGCTGTTTTTT. Full variable domain (rest looked up from reference TRBV19 and TRBJ2-2): DGGITQSPKYLFRKEGQNVTLSCEQNLNHDAMYWYRQDPGQGLRLIYYSQIVNDFQKGDIAEGYSVSREKKESFPLTVTSAQKNPTAFYLCASSIGGDAGELFFGEGSRLTVL.

The rearrangement uses TRBV11-2 and TRBJ1-3; D might be TRBD1 (6 bases). V shed 3 bases and J shed 1 base, with 13 bases lying between them. The CDR3 contains 16 residues. Per the germline V gene, CDR1 is SGHAT and CDR2 is FQNNGV. The CDR3 DNA reads as TGTGCCAGCAGCTTCCCACAGGGAACATCTGGAAACACCATATATTTT. Protein: CASSFPQGTSGNTIYF. Complete variable domain (other parts from reference TRBV11-2 and TRBJ1-3): EAGVAQSPRYKIIEKRQSVAFWCNPISGHATLYWYQQILGQGPKLLIQFQNNGVVDDSQLPKDRFSAERLKGVDSTLKIQPAKLEDSAVYLCASSFPQGTSGNTIYFGEGSWLTVV.

The rearrangement links TRBV6-5 to TRBJ2-1; 12 bases are shared with TRBD2. The V gene end was trimmed by 6 bases and the J gene end by 10 bases; junction bases not matched to a gene: 10. The CDR3 consists of 15 residues. Germline CDR1 and CDR2: MNHEY and SVGAGI. CDR3 sequence: CASRHDRTSGVEQFF. As DNA, the CDR3 is TGTGCCAGCAGGCACGACCGGACTAGCGGGGTCGAGCAGTTCTTC.

The V and J genes are TRBV9 and TRBJ1-2; 7 nucleotides match TRBD1. Germline trimming cut 4 bases from V and 7 bases from J; bases unmatched to any gene: 7. This CDR3 has 13 amino acids. Germline loops: CDR1 SGDLS, CDR2 YYNGEE. The CDR3 sequence is CASSLTGSPGYTF. DNA for the CDR3: TGTGCCAGCAGCTTGACAGGGAGTCCTGGCTACACCTTC.

V is TRBV19 and J is TRBJ2-1; TRBD2 is a possible D gene (5 bases). Germline loops: CDR1 LNHDA, CDR2 SQIVND (reference sequence). V lost 5 bases, J lost 8 bases, and 13 bases lay in between. The CDR3 has 13 amino acids. CDR3: CASSRGKEDEQFF. The DNA of the CDR3 is TGTGCCAGTAGTCGGGGAAAGGAGGATGAGCAGTTCTTC.

This clone was recorded once. The CDR3 DNA reads as TGTGCCAGCAGCCAAAACGACAGGGCCCTTGGGACCCAGTACTTC. Amino acid sequence: CASSQNDRALGTQYF. The chain combines TRBV4-2 with TRBJ2-5; 7 bases match TRBD1. The germline CDR1 and CDR2 sequences are LGHNA and YNFKEQ. Trimming at V came to 2 bases and at J to 7 bases, leaving 10 bases not matched to a gene. CDR3 length: 15 amino acids.

The rearrangement uses TRBV5-1 and TRBJ2-1, with 10 nucleotides matching TRBD2. The junction had 0 bases not matched to a gene; V was cut back by 3 bases and J by 0 bases. Germline V gene data show CDR1 as SGHRS and CDR2 as YFSETQ. CDR3 size: 15 residues. The CDR3 DNA sequence: TGCGCCAGCAGCTCTAGCGGGAGCTCCTACAATGAGCAGTTCTTC. Residues: CASSSSGSSYNEQFF.